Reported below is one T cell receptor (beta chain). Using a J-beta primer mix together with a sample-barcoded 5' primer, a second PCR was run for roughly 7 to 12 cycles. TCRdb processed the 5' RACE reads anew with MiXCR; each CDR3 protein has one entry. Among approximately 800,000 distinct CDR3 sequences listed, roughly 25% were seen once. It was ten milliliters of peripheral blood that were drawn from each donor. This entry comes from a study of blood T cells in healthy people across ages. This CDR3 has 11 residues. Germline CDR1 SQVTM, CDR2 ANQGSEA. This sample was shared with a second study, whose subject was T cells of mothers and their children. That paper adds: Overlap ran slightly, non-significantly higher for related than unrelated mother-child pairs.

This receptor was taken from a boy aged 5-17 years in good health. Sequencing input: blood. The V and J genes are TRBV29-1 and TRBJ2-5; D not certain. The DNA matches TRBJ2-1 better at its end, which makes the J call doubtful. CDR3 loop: CSLSQVNEQFF. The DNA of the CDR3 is TGCAGCCTATCTCAGGTGAATGAGCAGTTCTTC.